This is a list of T cell receptor beta chains from one sample in a study of blood T cell repertoires in COVID-19. Profiled with immunoSEQ multiplex PCR; TCRdb holds only in-frame clones, not every one. Here the sample spans 90,000 to 100,000 clones, around 80% being singletons. The sequenced sample was peripheral blood. These receptors were collected from a man between 65 and 85 years old with acute or convalescent COVID-19. CDR3s include the opening cysteine and the closing phenylalanine or tryptophan. A D gene is named only where the DNA matches it firmly. Some rows have no size entry. The others give once, few or many, or a class for an expanded clone.

CDR3: CASSSPGQGSYEQYF
DNA: TGTGCCAGCAGCTCACCGGGACAGGGGTCCTACGAGCAGTACTTC
V: TRBV7-9
size: NA
J: TRBJ2-7
D: TRBD1

CDR3: CASISPSGGYTF
DNA: TGTGCCAGCATTTCCCCCAGTGGCGGCTACACCTTC
V: TRBV6-5
size: NA
J: TRBJ1-2
D: NA

CDR3: CASSIRQGSLSGNTIYF
DNA: TGTGCCAGCAGCATACGACAGGGGTCCCTCTCTGGAAACACCATATATTTT
V: TRBV5-8
size: once
J: TRBJ1-3
D: TRBD1

CDR3: CASSYFDRGENEQFF
DNA: TGTGCCAGCAGCTACTTCGACAGGGGGGAGAATGAGCAGTTCTTC
V: TRBV5-4
size: NA
J: TRBJ2-1
D: TRBD1

CDR3: CASRPWTPQNTGELFF
DNA: TGTGCCAGCAGACCTTGGACACCTCAGAACACCGGGGAGCTGTTTTTT
V: TRBV2
size: few
J: TRBJ2-2
D: NA

CDR3: CASKKGQGRGTEAFF
DNA: TGTGCCAGTAAAAAGGGGCAAGGAAGGGGCACTGAAGCTTTCTTT
V: TRBV19
size: NA
J: TRBJ1-1
D: NA

CDR3: CASSLEASGRGETQYF
DNA: TGTGCCAGCAGCTTAGAGGCTAGCGGGAGGGGGGAGACCCAGTACTTC
V: TRBV13
size: few
J: TRBJ2-5
D: TRBD2

CDR3: CASSDTGGPANYGYTF
DNA: TGTGCCAGCAGCGATACAGGGGGCCCCGCGAACTATGGCTACACCTTC
V: TRBV9
size: once
J: TRBJ1-2
D: TRBD1

CDR3: CASRLVSTDTQYF
DNA: TGTGCCAGCAGATTAGTAAGCACAGATACGCAGTATTTT
V: TRBV6-5
size: once
J: TRBJ2-3
D: NA

CDR3: CASSLSNFGDEQFF
DNA: TGTGCCAGCAGCTTAAGCAATTTCGGTGATGAGCAGTTCTTC
V: TRBV7-3
size: NA
J: TRBJ2-1
D: NA

CDR3: CASKETRGQPQHF
DNA: TGTGCCAGCAAGGAGACCCGGGGTCAGCCCCAGCATTTT
V: TRBV2
size: NA
J: TRBJ1-5
D: NA

CDR3: CAIDSLGGYTF
DNA: TGTGCCATCGACAGCCTAGGCGGCTACACCTTC
V: TRBV10-3
size: NA
J: TRBJ1-2
D: NA

CDR3: CASEREQGTYEQYF
DNA: TGTGCCAGCGAACGGGAGCAAGGGACCTACGAGCAGTACTTC
V: TRBV2
size: NA
J: TRBJ2-7
D: NA